This TCR beta chain was sequenced in a study of blood T cell repertoires in COVID-19. Looking at the study overall: The origin of the acute and convalescent COVID-19 samples was the United States, Italy and Spain. The cDNA or gDNA used as material had been derived from T cells, B-cell-depleted T cells, or PBMCs.

Only in-frame clones appear in the TCRdb table, and some are missing; sequencing was by immunoSEQ multiplex PCR. The table includes about 320,000 clones, about nine tenths detected once. CDR3 length equals 11 residues. V shed 5 bases and J 9 bases; nucleotides not matched to a gene: 3. The germline V gene has CDR1 SQVTM and CDR2 ANQGSEA. V is TRBV29-1 and J is TRBJ2-1; TRBD2 aligns across 8 bases. The source material was PBMCs or T cells enriched from blood (not recorded which). The TCR was taken from a man in his sixties who had recovered from COVID-19. The CDR3 DNA reads TGCAGCGTTACCGGGGGGGGTGAGCAGTTCTTC. Amino acid sequence: CSVTGGGEQFF.